A single sample is the source of the 18 T cell receptor beta chains below, sequenced in a study of T cell repertoires in cytomegalovirus infection. Using its own MiXCR run on the reads, TCRdb lists one record per CDR3 protein. The profile shows about 240,000 distinct CDR3 sequences, about 12% of them singletons. Material for sequencing was PBMCs. Receptor source: a human donor in good health (CMV status not recorded). Some clones in this sample may be carry-over from other donors' samples.

There are many counts of this clonotype. This chain links TRBV28 with TRBJ2-7; TRBD1 matches 7 bases. The V and J ends lost 5 bases and 5 bases, in that order; junction bases with no gene match: 6. The CDR3 has 13 amino acids. Germline V gene sequence: CDR1 MDHEN, CDR2 SYDVKM. This CDR3 is CASSLDRVHEQYF. The CDR3 DNA reads as TGTGCCAGCAGTCTCGACAGGGTCCACGAGCAGTACTTC.

This chain joins TRBV30 and TRBJ2-1; 7 nucleotides agree with TRBD2. The V gene end was trimmed by 5 bases and the J gene end by 5 bases; junction bases not matched to a gene: 12. The CDR3 covers 15 residues. Germline assignment: CDR1 GTSNPN and CDR2 SVGIG (reference sequence). CDR3 amino acids: CAWGTWGLPNNEQFF. The DNA for the CDR3 is TGTGCCTGGGGGACCTGGGGACTACCCAACAATGAGCAGTTCTTC.

The chain carries TRBV20-1 and TRBJ2-3, with D unresolved. The CDR3 extends over 15 amino acids. Per germline, CDR1 DFQATT and CDR2 SNEGSKA (reference sequence). The germline V and J ends were trimmed by 0 bases and 0 bases, with 10 bases remaining between them. This chain's CDR3 is CSARDPSVSTDTQYF. The CDR3 nucleotides are TGCAGTGCTAGAGATCCGTCGGTGAGCACAGATACGCAGTATTTT.

The rearrangement links TRBV7-1 to TRBJ2-1; D gene uncertain. TRBV7-1 has ORF status, its function being uncertain. There are 13 residues in the CDR3. V gave up 6 bases and J gave up 4 bases, with 10 bases separating them. As DNA, the CDR3 is TGTGCCAGCAGTTCGTCCCTTTACAATGAGCAGTTCTTC. It translates to CASSSSLYNEQFF.

This clonotype was picked up many times. V and J are TRBV7-2 and TRBJ1-3, with D hard to call. Trimming removed 6 bases from V and 2 bases from J, with 8 bases in between. The germline V gene encodes CDR1 SGHTA and CDR2 FQGNSA. The CDR3 covers 13 residues. The CDR3 loop is CASRLGTGNTIYF. CDR3 sequence (DNA): TGTGCCAGCAGGCTCGGGACTGGAAACACCATATATTTT.

This clonotype was seen many times. The chain uses TRBV5-5 and TRBJ2-3, with 7 positions matching TRBD2. V gave up 4 bases and J gave up 0 bases; unmatched junction bases: 8. The germline V gene encodes CDR1 SGHKS and CDR2 YYEKEE (reference sequence). The CDR3 consists of 16 residues. The CDR3 sequence: CASSQTSWTSTDTQYF. In DNA, the CDR3 is TGTGCCAGCAGCCAGACTAGCTGGACTAGCACAGATACGCAGTATTTT.

The sample holds one count of this clonotype. The DNA for the CDR3 is TGCGCCAGCAGCTTATCAGGGGGACCTGGCTACACCTTC. Protein sequence: CASSLSGGPGYTF. The chain has TRBV5-1 and TRBJ1-2; 7 bases agree with TRBD1. The V segment lost 2 bases and the J segment 7 bases; nucleotides outside the gene matches: 5. The CDR3 sequence is 13 residues long. CDR1 is SGHRS, CDR2 YFSETQ, per germline.

This chain uses TRBV19 with TRBJ2-2, with D maybe TRBD2 (6 bases). The V gene's germline CDR1 is LNHDA and CDR2 SQIVND (reference sequence). V was pared by 7 bases and J by 5 bases, with 14 bases between. There are 14 residues in the CDR3. The CDR3 DNA sequence: TGTGCCAGTACAGCGGGTGCCGGGACCGGGGAGCTGTTTTTT. It specifies CASTAGAGTGELFF.

This clonotype showed up just a few times. The rearrangement links TRBV19 to TRBJ2-7; a possible D gene is TRBD1 (6 bases). CDR3 length: 15 amino acids. From germline, CDR1 is LNHDA and CDR2 SQIVND (reference sequence). Deletions cut 9 bases from V and 1 base from J, with 19 bases between. This CDR3 is CASTGRTAGSYEQYF. Written as DNA, the CDR3 is TGTGCCAGCACAGGGCGCACTGCCGGATCCTACGAGCAGTACTTC.

This clonotype was observed many times. This rearrangement joins TRBV28 to TRBJ1-1; 7 bases map to TRBD1. This CDR3 is 13 amino acids long. J lost 4 bases, V lost 8 bases, and 7 bases had no gene match. The V gene's germline CDR1 is MDHEN and CDR2 SYDVKM. The CDR3 spells CASVRTGPTEAFF. In DNA form, the CDR3 reads TGTGCCAGCGTCCGGACAGGCCCCACTGAAGCTTTCTTT.

The sample holds many counts of this clonotype. The V gene is TRBV7-2, the J gene TRBJ1-1; D not certain. CDR1 and CDR2 (germline): SGHTA, FQGNSA. V lost 5 bases and J lost 2, with 6 bases in between. The CDR3 length is 12 residues. The CDR3 is CASSHPNTEAFF. The CDR3 DNA sequence: TGTGCCAGCAGCCACCCTAACACTGAAGCTTTCTTT.

The chain recombines TRBV7-3 with TRBJ2-1; 9 bases are shared with TRBD2. Trimming removed 3 bases from V and 0 bases from J; junction bases left unmatched: 12. This CDR3 is built from 19 residues. In germline, CDR1 is SGHTA, CDR2 FQGTGA. The CDR3 protein is CASSFTLSGGPRSYNEQFF. CDR3 DNA sequence: TGTGCCAGCAGCTTCACCCTTAGCGGGGGTCCTCGCTCCTACAATGAGCAGTTCTTC.

This chain connects TRBV24-1 to TRBJ2-1, with 7 bases matching TRBD1. V lost 3 bases, J lost 2 bases, and 6 bases stayed unmatched. The CDR3 has 16 residues. CDR1 KGHDR and CDR2 SFDVKD come from the germline V gene. The CDR3 reads CATSDPRTGPYNEQFF. DNA for the CDR3: TGTGCCACCAGTGATCCACGGACAGGACCCTACAATGAGCAGTTCTTC.

V gene TRBV5-1 combines with J gene TRBJ2-5; 10 bases agree with TRBD2. Looked up from germline, CDR1 is SGHRS and CDR2 is YFSETQ. The CDR3 extends over 16 amino acids. J was trimmed by 3 bases and V by 0 bases; bases with no gene match: 5. The CDR3 reads CASSLERTSGKETQYF. The CDR3 region has the DNA TGCGCCAGCAGCTTGGAACGGACTAGCGGAAAAGAGACCCAGTACTTC.

This clonotype was detected ten times or more. The rearrangement joins TRBV12-3 or TRBV12-4 to TRBJ1-2, with no clear D. The ends were cut back, 3 bases at V and 8 bases at J, with 13 bases in the middle. The CDR3 spans 13 residues. DNA for the CDR3: TGTGCCAGCAGTTTGAGGCAGGACGGAGGCTACACCTTC. It specifies CASSLRQDGGYTF.

This clonotype was seen more than once but under ten times. The V gene is TRBV19, the J gene TRBJ2-7, with TRBD2 as a possible D gene (6 bases). The CDR3 totals 13 residues. The germline gives CDR1 LNHDA, CDR2 SQIVND (reference sequence). Trimming shortened V by 5 bases and J by 7 bases, and 15 bases separated the two germline ends. In DNA, the CDR3 is TGTGCCAGTAGTCGGGGGTCGATCGGGGAGCAGTACTTC. It yields the protein CASSRGSIGEQYF.

The V gene is TRBV3-1, the J gene TRBJ1-5; D is perhaps TRBD1 (6 bases). CDR3 length: 18 residues. The germline V gene encodes CDR1 LGHDT and CDR2 YNNKEL (reference sequence). With 3 bases removed from V and 7 bases from J, the gap between germline ends came to 25 bases. This CDR3 is CASSQSPPLSTGAQPQHF. The CDR3 region has the DNA TGTGCCAGCAGCCAGTCCCCCCCCCTATCAACGGGGGCGCAGCCCCAGCATTTT.

As to this clonotype: Mismatch with germline at one junction end may stem from a read error. The chain combines TRBV2 with TRBJ2-5; maybe TRBD2 (6 bases). Germline V gives CDR1 SNHLY, CDR2 FYNNEI. There are 15 residues in the CDR3. The chain's CDR3 is CVSSNAGLGRETQYF. The CDR3 nucleotides are TGTGTCAGCAGTAACGCGGGGCTGGGAAGGGAGACCCAGTACTTC.